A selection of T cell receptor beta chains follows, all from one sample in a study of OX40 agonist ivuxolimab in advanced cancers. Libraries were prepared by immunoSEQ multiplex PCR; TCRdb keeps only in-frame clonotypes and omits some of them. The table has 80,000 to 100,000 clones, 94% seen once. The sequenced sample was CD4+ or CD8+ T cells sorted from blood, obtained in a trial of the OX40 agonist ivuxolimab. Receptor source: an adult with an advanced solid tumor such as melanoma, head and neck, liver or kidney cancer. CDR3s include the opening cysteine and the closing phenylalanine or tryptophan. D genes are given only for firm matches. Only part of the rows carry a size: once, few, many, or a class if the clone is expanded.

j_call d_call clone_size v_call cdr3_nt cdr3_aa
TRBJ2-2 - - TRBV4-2 TGTGCCAGCAGCCAGGGTGGGGGGACCGGGGAGCTGTTTTTT CASSQGGGTGELFF
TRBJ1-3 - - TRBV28 TGTGCCAGCAGTTTTTCAGAACAGAGCTCTGGAAACACCATATATTTT CASSFSEQSSGNTIYF
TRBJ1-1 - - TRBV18 TGTGCCAGCTCACCCATCCAGGGCGGGACCGCGAACACTGAAGCTTTCTTT CASSPIQGGTANTEAFF
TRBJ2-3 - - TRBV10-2 TGCGCCAGCAGGGGACACCTCAGCACAGATACGCAGTATTTT CASRGHLSTDTQYF
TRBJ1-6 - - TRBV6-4 TGTGCCAGCAGTGAAGGTGGATTGGGCGGTTCACCCCTCCACTTT CASSEGGLGGSPLHF
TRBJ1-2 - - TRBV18 TGTGCCAGCTCACCCCAAACAGGGTGGGATGGCTACACCTTC CASSPQTGWDGYTF
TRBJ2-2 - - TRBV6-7 TGTGCCAGCAGCCGAGGGAACACCGGGGAGCTGTTTTTT CASSRGNTGELFF
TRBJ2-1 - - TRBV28 TGTGCCAGCAGGAAGGGTTACAATGAGCAGTTCTTC CASRKGYNEQFF
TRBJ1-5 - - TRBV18 TGTGCCAGCTCACCAGCGGGGGGGCTCAATCAGCCCCAGCATTTT CASSPAGGLNQPQHF
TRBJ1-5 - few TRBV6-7 TGTGCCAGCAGTTACTCGGAGGTCCTGAGGCCCCAGCATTTT CASSYSEVLRPQHF
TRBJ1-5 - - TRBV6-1 TGTGCCAGCAGTGTCTCTTACAGGGTACGCAGTCAGCCCCAGCATTTT CASSVSYRVRSQPQHF
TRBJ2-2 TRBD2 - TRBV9 TGTGCCAGCAGCGTAGGAGGTAGCGGGGTCCTGACCGGGGAGCTGTTTTTT CASSVGGSGVLTGELFF
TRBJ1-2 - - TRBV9 TGTGCCAGCAGCGTAGACCACTCCCTCTATGGCTACACCTTC CASSVDHSLYGYTF
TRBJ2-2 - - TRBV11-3 TGTGCCAGCAGCTTAGGAGACAGCGGAGGCGGGGAGCTGTTTTTT CASSLGDSGGGELFF
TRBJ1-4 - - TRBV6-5 TGTGCCAGCAGTAACCCTCGAGATAGGGAAAAACTGTTTTTT CASSNPRDREKLFF
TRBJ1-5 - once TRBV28 TGTGCCAGCGTCGTCGTACGCAATCAGCCCCAGCATTTT CASVVVRNQPQHF
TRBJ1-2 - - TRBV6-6 TGTGCCAGCAGTTACGGCCACAGTGGGATTTATGGCTACACCTTC CASSYGHSGIYGYTF
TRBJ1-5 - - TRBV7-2 TGTGCCAGCAGCTTAGTCGCAGGCTCAAATCAGCCCCAGCATTTT CASSLVAGSNQPQHF
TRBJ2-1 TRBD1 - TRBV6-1 TGTGCCAGCAGTTCCGGGACAGGGATGAATGAGCAGTTCTTC CASSSGTGMNEQFF
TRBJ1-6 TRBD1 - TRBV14 TGTGCCAGCAGCCCGGGACAGCTACTCTATAATTCACCCCTCCACTTT CASSPGQLLYNSPLHF
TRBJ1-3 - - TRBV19 TGTGCCAGTAGGACGTATTATGACAGGATCTCTGGAAACACCATATATTTT CASRTYYDRISGNTIYF
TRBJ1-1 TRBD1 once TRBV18 TGTGCCAGCTCCGGGACAGTGAACACTGAAGCTTTCTTT CASSGTVNTEAFF
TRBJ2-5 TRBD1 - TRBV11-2 TGTGCCAGCAGCTTAGGAGGGGGCCCGACCGGGACCCAGTACTTC CASSLGGGPTGTQYF
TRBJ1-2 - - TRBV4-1 TGCGCCAGCAGCCAAGTGGGTGCAGGGGTGGGTAACTATGGCTACACCTTC CASSQVGAGVGNYGYTF
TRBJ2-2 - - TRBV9 TGTGCCAGCAGCCCTAACAGGCGGGAGCTGTTTTTT CASSPNRRELFF
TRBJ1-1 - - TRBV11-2 TGTGCCAGCAGCTTAGATAACGGGGCTGAAGCTTTCTTT CASSLDNGAEAFF
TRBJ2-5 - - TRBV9 TGTGCCAGCAGCGTACAAGACCAAGAGACCCAGTACTTC CASSVQDQETQYF
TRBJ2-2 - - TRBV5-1 TGCGCCAGCAGCCTGAGGGGGATTAACACCGGGGAGCTGTTTTTT CASSLRGINTGELFF
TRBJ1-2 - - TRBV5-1 TGCGCCAGCAGCCCCCGGTCCGGAGCTAACTATGGCTACACCTTC CASSPRSGANYGYTF
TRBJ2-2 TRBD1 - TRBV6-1 TGTGCCAGCAGTGAGACAGGGAAATTGACCGGGGAGCTGTTTTTT CASSETGKLTGELFF
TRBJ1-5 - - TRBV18 TGTGCCAGCTCACCACTCTCAGGGGACAATCAGCCCCAGCATTTT CASSPLSGDNQPQHF
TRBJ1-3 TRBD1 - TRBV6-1 TGTGCCAGCAGTGAATACCCAGGGGGGACCTCTGGAAACACCATATATTTT CASSEYPGGTSGNTIYF
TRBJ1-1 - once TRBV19 TGTGCCAGTAGTAGCCGGGGGGGAGTGAACACTGAAGCTTTCTTT CASSSRGGVNTEAFF
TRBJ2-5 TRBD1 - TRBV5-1 TGCGCCAGCAGCTTTGGACAGGGTGAGACCCAGTACTTC CASSFGQGETQYF
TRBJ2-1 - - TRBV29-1 TGCAGCGTTGGTGGGTCCAATGAGCAGTTCTTC CSVGGSNEQFF
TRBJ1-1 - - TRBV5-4 TGTGCCAGCAGCTTGAAGGGTTGGGGCACTGAAGCTTTCTTT CASSLKGWGTEAFF
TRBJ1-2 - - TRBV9 TGTGCCAGCAGCCCCCGGCAGGGCGGCTACACCTTC CASSPRQGGYTF
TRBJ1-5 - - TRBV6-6 TGTGCCAGCAGGATGGCGGGCAATCAGCCCCAGCATTTT CASRMAGNQPQHF
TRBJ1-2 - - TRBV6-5 TGTGCCAGCAGTTACTCGACAGTGGGGGACTATGGCTACACCTTC CASSYSTVGDYGYTF
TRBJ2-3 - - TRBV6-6 TGTGCCAGCACCCAAACCTTACCCGGGGATACGCAGTATTTT CASTQTLPGDTQYF
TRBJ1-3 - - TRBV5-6 TGTGCCAGCAGCTCCGGACGGAACTCTGGAAACACCATATATTTT CASSSGRNSGNTIYF
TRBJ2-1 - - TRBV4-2 TGTGCCAGCAGCCTAGATCGACAGCCTTATTACAATGAGCAGTTCTTC CASSLDRQPYYNEQFF
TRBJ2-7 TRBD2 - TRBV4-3 TGCGCCAGCAGCCAAGGACTAGCGGGAGGTATGTCCTACGAGCAGTACTTC CASSQGLAGGMSYEQYF
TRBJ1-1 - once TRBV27 TGTGCCAGCAGTTTATACGGGGGCCAGAACACTGAAGCTTTCTTT CASSLYGGQNTEAFF
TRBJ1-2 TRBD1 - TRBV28 TGTGCCAGCACCTCGACAGGGGGCACCTATGGCTACACCTTC CASTSTGGTYGYTF
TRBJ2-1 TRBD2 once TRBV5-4 TGTGCCAGCAGCTTGTTTGGTAGCGGGAGCAATGAGCAGTTCTTC CASSLFGSGSNEQFF
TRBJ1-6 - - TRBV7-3 TGTGCCAGCAGCTTACAGGGCAACAATTCACCCCTCCACTTT CASSLQGNNSPLHF
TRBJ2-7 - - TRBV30 TGTGCCTGGAGTGTACTCTATCGGGCACGAAGTTCCTACGAGCAGTACTTC CAWSVLYRARSSYEQYF
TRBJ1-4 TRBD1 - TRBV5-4 TGTGCCAGCAGCTTGGGGCAGACAGGGGAAAAACTGTTTTTT CASSLGQTGEKLFF
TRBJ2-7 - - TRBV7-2 TGTGCCAGCAGCTTAGCGGAGGGCTACGAGCAGTACTTC CASSLAEGYEQYF
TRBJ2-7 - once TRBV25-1 TGTGCCAGCAGTCGGTCAGGAAGCGACGAGCAGTACTTC CASSRSGSDEQYF
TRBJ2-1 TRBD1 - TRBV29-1 TGCAGCGCAAGACAGGGTCGAGAGCAGTTCTTC CSARQGREQFF
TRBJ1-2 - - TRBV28 TGTGCCAGCATCGGGGGGCGACCGACTAACTATGGCTACACCTTC CASIGGRPTNYGYTF